This T cell receptor (beta chain) was found in a study of blood T cells in healthy people across ages. Germline V gene data show CDR1 as ENHRY and CDR2 as SYGVKD. The CDR3 is 15 amino acids. V was shortened by 3 bases and J by 2 bases, with 14 bases between the two germline ends. Sample-barcoded 5' priming and a J-beta primer mix drove a second PCR of about 6 to 12 cycles. With 12 random nucleotides, a template-switch adaptor tagged each individual cDNA molecule. Using its own MiXCR run on the 5' RACE reads, TCRdb lists one record per CDR3 protein. The table records some 640,000 distinct CDR3 sequences, 45% to 50% of them present only once. General study results and limits: Expanded clonotype shifts may have been confounded, as the donors had an unknown CMV status.

Notes on this clonotype: The antigen is undetermined.

Isolation yielded PBMCs, at least 7 million per sample, in every case. This sequence joins TRBV10-3 and TRBJ2-7, with D maybe TRBD1 (6 bases). This TCR came from a woman aged 55-69 years in good health. The sample consisted of blood. The CDR3 bases are TGTGCCATCAGTGACCCCACAGGGAACACCTACGAGCAGTACTTC. Its protein is CAISDPTGNTYEQYF.